Listed here are 30 T cell receptor beta chains from one sample, sequenced in a study of cytomegalovirus exposure and HLA in healthy donors. PCR involved 60 Vbeta and 13 Jbeta primers. Clones were sequenced by immunoSEQ multiplex PCR, and TCRdb holds only the in-frame ones, with some missing. The profile shows 50,000 or so clones, approximately 71% of them singletons. The sample taken for sequencing was PBMCs. These receptors were taken from a man aged 40-49 years in good health and CMV-seropositive.

V usage is TRBV11-3 and J usage is TRBJ1-6; 7 positions match TRBD1. The CDR3 extends over 15 amino acids. The germline gives CDR1 SGHNT, CDR2 YENEEA. Trimming removed 3 bases from V and 6 bases from J; junction bases left unmatched: 5. Here the CDR3 DNA reads TGTGCCAGCAGCTTCTCTGGACAGGTTAATTCACCCCTCCACTTT. Translated: CASSFSGQVNSPLHF.

A single count supports this clone. This CDR3 is also generated by other DNA sequences in the sample. V usage is TRBV18 and J usage is TRBJ1-5, with D possibly being TRBD1 (6 bases). Trimming removed 3 bases at V and 6 bases at J, with 9 bases between. This CDR3 has 13 residues. The germline CDR1 and CDR2 sequences are KGHSH and LQKENI. CDR3 sequence: CASSPGRGQPQHF. DNA for the CDR3: TGTGCCAGCTCACCCGGCAGGGGTCAGCCCCAGCATTTT.

The V gene is TRBV7-6, the J gene TRBJ1-1, with D maybe TRBD1 (6 bases). Trimming removed 3 bases from V and 6 bases from J, with 11 bases in between. CDR3 length equals 13 residues. CDR1 is SGHVS and CDR2 is FNYEAQ in the germline V gene. CDR3 sequence reads: CASSFQGYSEAFF. The CDR3 DNA sequence: TGTGCCAGCAGCTTTCAGGGGTACTCTGAAGCTTTCTTT.

The chain is built from TRBV7-7 and TRBJ2-1, with 9 bases lining up with TRBD2. Germline V gene sequence: CDR1 SSHAT, CDR2 FNYEAQ (reference sequence). The V and J ends lost 3 bases and 10 bases, in that order; junction bases with no gene match: 4. The CDR3 has 13 amino acids. CDR3 protein: CASSLGLAGEQFF. CDR3 DNA: TGTGCCAGCAGCTTGGGACTAGCAGGCGAGCAGTTCTTC.

CDR3 amino acids: CASSALAGVETQYF. The DNA of the CDR3 is TGTGCCAGCAGCGCGCTAGCGGGGGTTGAGACCCAGTACTTC. The rearrangement uses TRBV9 and TRBJ2-5, with 10 nucleotides matching TRBD2. This CDR3 has 14 amino acids. V shed 3 bases and J 5 bases; nucleotides not matched to a gene: 4. Germline V gives CDR1 SGDLS, CDR2 YYNGEE.

The chain uses TRBV5-6 and TRBJ1-1; TRBD1 is a possible D gene (6 bases). Germline V lookup: CDR1 SGHDT, CDR2 YYEEEE. Trimming left V 4 bases short and J 1 base short, with 14 bases between. There are 15 residues in the CDR3. The CDR3 loop reads CASSLAGGRNTEAFF. CDR3 in DNA: TGTGCCAGCAGCCTTGCTGGGGGCAGGAACACTGAAGCTTTCTTT. Filled out from reference TRBV5-6 and TRBJ1-1, the complete variable domain reads DAGVTQSPTHLIKTRGQQVTLRCSPKSGHDTVSWYQQALGQGPQFIFQYYEEEERQRGNFPDRFSGHQFPNYSSELNVNALLLGDSALYLCASSLAGGRNTEAFFGQGTRLTVV.

This chain joins TRBV6-5 and TRBJ1-5, with TRBD1 matching over 8 bases. This CDR3 has 14 residues. Per germline, CDR1 MNHEY and CDR2 SVGAGI. V shed 6 bases, J shed 7 bases, and the junction held 8 bases outside the gene matches. CDR3 residues: CASSRGTGGQPQHF. As DNA, the CDR3 is TGTGCCAGCAGCCGAGGGACAGGCGGGCAGCCCCAGCATTTT.

The CDR3 DNA sequence: TGTGCCAGTAGTATACCTAGGGCAGGGCCCTATGGCTACACCTTC. Residues: CASSIPRAGPYGYTF. This chain uses TRBV19 with TRBJ1-2; D may be TRBD1 (5 bases). CDR1 is LNHDA, CDR2 SQIVND, per germline (reference sequence). The length of the CDR3 is 15 residues. The V end lost 2 bases, the J end lost 4 bases, and 14 bases lay between the germline ends. The whole variable domain, remainder taken from reference TRBV19 and TRBJ1-2, is DGGITQSPKYLFRKEGQNVTLSCEQNLNHDAMYWYRQDPGQGLRLIYYSQIVNDFQKGDIAEGYSVSREKKESFPLTVTSAQKNPTAFYLCASSIPRAGPYGYTFGSGTRLTVV.

The chain links TRBV6-9 to TRBJ1-6; D is possibly TRBD1 (5 bases). Looked up from germline, CDR1 is MNHGY and CDR2 is SVAAGI. The V gene lost 0 bases and the J gene lost 0 bases, with 9 bases spanning the gap. This CDR3 comprises 17 residues. CDR3 bases: TGTGCCAGCAGTTATTCGATGGGGGGCTCCTATAATTCACCCCTCCACTTT. The encoded protein is CASSYSMGGSYNSPLHF.

This sequence joins TRBV19 and TRBJ2-7; D is uncertain. Germline V gene data show CDR1 as LNHDA and CDR2 as SQIVND (reference sequence). V was cut by 2 bases and J by 3 bases, with 11 bases left in between. The CDR3 has 14 residues. CDR3 nucleotides: TGTGCCAGTAGTATAACTCTGGTGAACTACGAGCAGTACTTC. This gives the protein CASSITLVNYEQYF.

Regarding this clone: The junction departs from germline at one end; a sequencing error may be responsible. This chain links TRBV7-7 with TRBJ2-5; 10 bases fit TRBD2. There are 15 residues in the CDR3. CDR1 SSHAT and CDR2 FNYEAQ come from the germline V gene (reference sequence). Written as DNA, the CDR3 is TGTGCTAGCAGTCCTAGCGGGGGCCACCAAGAGACCCAGTACTTC. It specifies CASSPSGGHQETQYF.

The chain carries TRBV6-1 and TRBJ1-1, with D perhaps matching TRBD1 (6 bases). Germline V gene sequence: CDR1 MNHNS, CDR2 SASEGT. The CDR3 is made up of 13 amino acids. Between the trimmed V and J ends, which lost 8 bases and 11 bases, there was a span of 21 bases. As DNA, the CDR3 is TGTGCCAGCCGGATTGAGGGGGGGGTTGGGGCTTTCTTT. Encoded protein: CASRIEGGVGAFF.

This sequence joins TRBV9 and TRBJ2-1; possibly TRBD2 for D (6 bases). Deletions cut 0 bases from V and 1 base from J, with 17 bases between. This CDR3 is 18 amino acids long. Germline V lookup: CDR1 SGDLS, CDR2 YYNGEE. The CDR3 reads CASSVVGGLGDSYNEQFF. CDR3 nucleotide sequence: TGTGCCAGCAGCGTAGTTGGGGGACTCGGAGATTCCTACAATGAGCAGTTCTTC.

The J gene is TRBJ2-3, the V gene TRBV9; D might be TRBD1 (6 bases). Trimming shortened V by 0 bases and J by 1 base, and 9 bases separated the two germline ends. This CDR3 contains 15 residues. In germline, CDR1 is SGDLS, CDR2 YYNGEE. The CDR3 region is CASSVVGQRTDTQYF. DNA for the CDR3: TGTGCCAGCAGCGTAGTGGGACAACGCACAGATACGCAGTATTTT.

This chain joins TRBV18 and TRBJ1-5; D not certain. Germline lookup yields CDR1 KGHSH and CDR2 LQKENI. The CDR3 totals 13 residues. Trimming took off 3 bases at V and 6 bases at J, with 9 bases between the two ends. The CDR3 DNA sequence: TGTGCCAGCTCACCCTCGGCGGGTCAGCCCCAGCATTTT. Protein product: CASSPSAGQPQHF.

V gene TRBV27 combines with J gene TRBJ1-2; D remains unclear. The CDR3 is 14 residues long. V gave up 3 bases and J gave up 8 bases, with 16 bases separating them. Germline assignment: CDR1 MNHEY and CDR2 SMNVEV (reference sequence). The CDR3 reads CASSFVGNGRGYTF. In nucleotides, the CDR3 is TGTGCCAGCAGTTTTGTGGGGAATGGGAGGGGCTACACCTTC.

This clone was detected once. The V gene is TRBV7-2, the J gene TRBJ2-1; D is possibly TRBD2 (6 bases). Looked up from germline, CDR1 is SGHTA and CDR2 is FQGNSA. Deletions cut 5 bases from V and 0 bases from J, with 14 bases between. The CDR3 has 16 residues. The CDR3 coding sequence is TGTGCCAGCAGCCCGGGGACCGGGAGCTCCTACAATGAGCAGTTCTTC. This translates into CASSPGTGSSYNEQFF.

The rearrangement uses TRBV4-1 and TRBJ2-7; 9 bases match TRBD1. After removal of 1 base from V and 3 bases from J, the junction contained 7 bases not matched to a gene. The CDR3 extends over 16 amino acids. Germline V gives CDR1 MGHRA, CDR2 YSYEKL. The CDR3 sequence is CASSQVLGQGLYEQYF. CDR3 bases: TGCGCCAGCAGCCAAGTTCTGGGACAGGGCCTCTACGAGCAGTACTTC.

V and J are TRBV6-5 and TRBJ2-7; weak D call: TRBD1 (6 bases). Germline CDR1 reads MNHEY; CDR2 reads SVGAGI. The CDR3 loop spans 12 amino acids. V lost 6 bases and J lost 5, with 11 bases in between. Written as DNA, the CDR3 is TGTGCCAGCAGCACCCAGGGGAACGAGCAGTACTTC. Residues: CASSTQGNEQYF.

This clone was picked up a small number of times. The chain joins TRBV4-2 to TRBJ2-3; 9 nucleotides line up with TRBD2. This CDR3 is 16 amino acids long. Looked up from germline, CDR1 is LGHNA and CDR2 is YNFKEQ. The V and J ends lost 1 base and 6 bases, in that order; junction bases with no gene match: 8. This CDR3 reads CASSQGSGGEGDTQYF. The CDR3 coding sequence is TGTGCCAGCAGCCAAGGTAGCGGGGGCGAGGGGGATACGCAGTATTTT.

This clone was counted a single time. The chain combines TRBV11-2 with TRBJ2-1, with D uncertain. V was shortened by 0 bases and J by 0 bases, with 6 bases between the two germline ends. This CDR3 spans 15 amino acids. Germline CDR1 and CDR2: SGHAT and FQNNGV. The CDR3 DNA follows: TGTGCCAGCAGCTTAGATTATAGCTCCTACAATGAGCAGTTCTTC. Protein product: CASSLDYSSYNEQFF.

This clone was recorded only once. The genes are TRBV4-2 and TRBJ2-1, with TRBD2 matching 15 bases. The CDR3 has 17 residues. Germline V gene sequence: CDR1 LGHNA, CDR2 YNFKEQ. Trimming at V came to 4 bases and at J to 4 bases, leaving 5 bases not matched to a gene. The CDR3 reads CASSPAGTSGGYNEQFF. CDR3 coding DNA: TGTGCCAGCAGCCCAGCCGGGACTAGCGGGGGGTACAATGAGCAGTTCTTC.

The genes are TRBV7-2 and TRBJ1-5; D might be TRBD1 (5 bases). The CDR3 has 13 residues. CDR1 is SGHTA, CDR2 FQGNSA, per germline. Deletions cut 5 bases from V and 4 bases from J, with 9 bases between. The CDR3 nucleotides read TGTGCCAGCAGCAATCAGGGTAATCAGCCCCAGCATTTT. Amino acids: CASSNQGNQPQHF.

This chain uses TRBV10-3 with TRBJ1-2, with a tentative D call TRBD1 (5 bases). This CDR3 is built from 13 residues. Per the germline V gene, CDR1 is ENHRY and CDR2 is SYGVKD. V lost 8 bases to trimming and J lost 3 bases, with 13 bases between them. For the CDR3, the DNA is TGTGCCATCGGACAACCTTCCCACTATGGCTACACCTTC. Translating it yields CAIGQPSHYGYTF.

This sequence joins TRBV29-1 and TRBJ2-7; the D gene is possibly TRBD2 (6 bases). Germline V gene data show CDR1 as SQVTM and CDR2 as ANQGSEA. Trimming removed 7 bases from V and 2 bases from J, with 15 bases in between. The CDR3 spans 13 residues. As DNA, the CDR3 is TGCAGCGGTGGGTATGGGGGGACCTACGAGCAGTACTTC. The encoded protein is CSGGYGGTYEQYF.

A few counts support this clone. The chain is built from TRBV7-9 and TRBJ2-7, with 13 positions matching TRBD2. CDR3 length equals 15 residues. The ends lost 5 bases at V and 4 bases at J; junction bases unmatched: 5. Germline loops: CDR1 SEHNR, CDR2 FQNEAQ (reference sequence). CDR3 loop: CASSNPGLAGYEQYF. As DNA, the CDR3 is TGTGCCAGCAGCAATCCGGGACTAGCGGGGTACGAGCAGTACTTC.

The J gene is TRBJ2-7, the V gene TRBV2; 7 bases match TRBD1. The CDR3 runs 13 residues. Trimming removed 6 bases from V and 1 base from J; junction bases left unmatched: 3. Germline-derived CDR1 and CDR2 are SNHLY and FYNNEI. CDR3 sequence: CASRQGVSYEQYF. The CDR3 nucleotides are TGTGCCAGCAGGCAGGGGGTTTCCTACGAGCAGTACTTC.

The chain has TRBV6-5 and TRBJ1-1; D is unresolved. The CDR3 runs to 13 residues. Trimming removed 7 bases at V and 3 bases at J, with 12 bases between. Germline V gene lookup returns CDR1 MNHEY and CDR2 SVGAGI. CDR3 loop: CASTADTDTEAFF. The CDR3 DNA is TGTGCCAGCACCGCGGATACGGACACTGAAGCTTTCTTT.

Of note for this clone: The junction and the germline gene differ at one end; a read error may be behind it. The chain combines TRBV7-9 with TRBJ2-2; 8 bases align to TRBD1. The CDR3 has 15 residues. Looked up from germline, CDR1 is SEHNR and CDR2 is FQNEAQ (reference sequence). Here the CDR3 reads CTSRDGTGNTGELFF. The CDR3 nucleotides read TGTACCAGCCGAGACGGGACAGGGAACACCGGGGAGCTGTTTTTT.

The CDR3 loop is CASSPDRGYLKNYGYTF. In DNA form, the CDR3 reads TGTGCCAGCAGCCCCGACAGGGGCTACCTGAAGAACTATGGCTACACCTTC. V and J are TRBV27 and TRBJ1-2; 8 bases are a match to TRBD1. Looked up from germline, CDR1 is MNHEY and CDR2 is SMNVEV (reference sequence). The CDR3 contains 17 residues. Trimming cost V 6 bases and J 2 bases; bases outside gene matches: 14.